This TCR beta chain was profiled in a study of molecular identifiers for immune sequencing clone quantification. One entry per CDR3 protein, called by TCRdb with MiXCR from the PCR reads. The data contain about 320,000 distinct CDR3 sequences, roughly a fifth of them seen just once; the ten biggest clones take up roughly 0.86%. In this sample, this clonotype turned up many times. Sequencing input: naive CD8+ T cells from blood, with Jurkat cell RNA spiked in. Subset specified: FACS-sorted CD8+CD4-CCR7+CD45RA+ naive T cells. The receptor's source is a human donor in good health. Some libraries in this study had Jurkat cell RNA spiked in.

The CDR3 reads CASSLGVSYEQYF. The CDR3 nucleotides are TGTGCCAGCAGCTTGGGTGTCTCCTACGAGCAGTACTTC. The chain couples TRBV7-9 to TRBJ2-7; D gene ambiguous. Germline V gene data show CDR1 as SEHNR and CDR2 as FQNEAQ (reference sequence). The CDR3 loop spans 13 amino acids. V dropped 3 bases and J dropped 0 bases, with 6 bases sitting between them.